A single sample is the source of the 8 T cell receptor beta chains below, sequenced in a study of Ad26.COV2.S vaccination and SARS-CoV-2 variants listed by TCRdb under 2021. The treatment or condition label for this specimen denotes: about 20 received Ad26.COV2.S at low or high dose, single or two shots; about five received placebo; per-sample allocation not given. For vaccine and placebo recipients, the sequenced repertoires came from samples collected on day 63 after the first injection. Receptors were amplified or captured by the immunoSEQ multiplex PCR assay. What TCRdb holds here is the immuneACCESS table cut down to in-frame rearrangements. Part of the clones is not present; checked against another copy, under half of the missing clones reflect an unresolved V gene, and the others are unexplained. The sample profile shows about 420,000 clones; approximately 87% of them were found once. In total, the top ten clones hold around 3.6% of the sample.

Here the sequenced sample was peripheral blood, taken in a trial of Ad26.COV2.S vaccine versus placebo. The receptors stem from a person between 18 and 65 years old who received the Ad26.COV2.S COVID-19 vaccine or a placebo.

DNA for the CDR3: TGTGCCGGATCGGACAGGGCGGATCAGCCCCAGCATTTT. It codes for CAGSDRADQPQHF. The rearrangement uses TRBV19 and TRBJ1-5; 8 bases align to TRBD1. CDR3 length: 13 amino acids. V lost 11 bases and J lost 5; bases outside the gene matches: 8. Germline V gene lookup returns CDR1 LNHDA and CDR2 SQIVND (reference sequence).

This clone was counted once. The chain couples TRBV9 to TRBJ2-3, with D uncertain. CDR1 is SGDLS and CDR2 is YYNGEE in the germline V gene. The CDR3 is made up of 15 amino acids. V lost 3 bases and J 0 bases, leaving 11 bases between the germline ends. CDR3 protein: CASSAVSSSTDTQYF. Written as DNA, the CDR3 is TGTGCCAGCAGCGCAGTGAGTTCTAGCACAGATACGCAGTATTTT.

The rearrangement joins TRBV5-6 to TRBJ2-5; the D gene could be TRBD1 or TRBD2 (6 bases each). Trimming took off 4 bases at V and 5 bases at J, with 18 bases between the two ends. The CDR3 runs 15 residues. Germline V gene data show CDR1 as SGHDT and CDR2 as YYEEEE. This CDR3 reads CASSPGDRRRETQYF. The CDR3 region has the DNA TGTGCCAGCAGCCCGGGAGACAGGCGGAGGGAGACCCAGTACTTC.

The CDR3: CASSYAGRNSYEQYF. The CDR3 region has the DNA TGTGCCAGCAGTTACGCGGGGCGGAACTCCTACGAGCAGTACTTC. The V gene is TRBV6-2 or TRBV6-3, the J gene TRBJ2-7; a possible D gene is TRBD2 (6 bases). V gave up 2 bases and J gave up 0 bases, with 11 bases separating them. CDR1 is MNHEY and CDR2 is SVGEGT in the germline V gene. The CDR3 is made up of 15 amino acids.

The chain couples TRBV7-8 to TRBJ2-1, with 8 bases aligning to TRBD2. V trimming: 4 bases; J trimming: 8 bases; junction bases outside the gene matches: 10. Germline V gives CDR1 SGHVS, CDR2 FQNEAQ. This CDR3 is built from 15 residues. For the CDR3, the DNA is TGTGCCAGCAGCTACAATTCCGGGAGGGACGATGAGCAGTTCTTC. Translation gives CASSYNSGRDDEQFF. The variable domain in full, with the rest retrieved from reference TRBV7-8 and TRBJ2-1, is GAGVSQSPRYKVAKRGQDVALRCDPISGHVSLFWYQQALGQGPEFLTYFQNEAQLDKSGLPSDRFFAERPEGSVSTLKIQRTQQEDSAVYLCASSYNSGRDDEQFFGPGTRLTVL.

This chain uses TRBV7-3 with TRBJ2-5, with 9 bases fitting TRBD2. V gave up 5 bases and J gave up 3 bases; unmatched junction bases: 13. The CDR3 is made up of 17 amino acids. Per the germline V gene, CDR1 is SGHTA and CDR2 is FQGTGA. DNA for the CDR3: TGTGCCAGCAGCCCCGTGAGTCAGCGGGGGGAGGAAGAGACCCAGTACTTC. Translated, it gives CASSPVSQRGEEETQYF.

The genes are TRBV7-6 and TRBJ2-3, with 8 bases matching TRBD2. V was clipped by 4 bases and J by 4 bases; unmatched bases: 13. CDR1 is SGHVS, CDR2 FNYEAQ, per germline. The CDR3 loop spans 17 amino acids. CDR3 DNA: TGTGCCAGCAGCTCCCACCCAAGCGGGGGATTATCAGATACGCAGTATTTT. Translation gives CASSSHPSGGLSDTQYF. The full variable domain, its missing parts supplied by reference TRBV7-6 and TRBJ2-3, is GAGVSQSPRYKVTKRGQDVALRCDPISGHVSLYWYRQALGQGPEFLTYFNYEAQQDKSGLPNDRFSAERPEGSISTLTIQRTEQRDSAMYRCASSSHPSGGLSDTQYFGPGTRLTVL.

The genes are TRBV4-1 and TRBJ1-6; 7 positions agree with TRBD1. After removal of 4 bases from V and 9 bases from J, the junction contained 9 bases not matched to a gene. The CDR3 sequence is 15 residues long. Germline V CDR1 and CDR2: MGHRA, YSYEKL. CDR3 region: CASSPRDSRLSPLHF. In nucleotides, the CDR3 is TGCGCCAGCAGCCCGCGGGACAGCCGGCTTTCACCCCTCCACTTT.